These 15 T cell receptor beta chains were sequenced from one sample in a study of cytomegalovirus exposure and HLA in healthy donors. Profiling relied on immunoSEQ multiplex PCR, and the TCRdb table lists in-frame clones only, not all of them. The data contain around 190,000 clones, about 83% of them singletons. Specimen: PBMCs. The receptors derive from a young woman in good health and CMV-seronegative.

The chain combines TRBV4-2 with TRBJ2-6; D might be TRBD2 (6 bases). Trimming removed 3 bases from V and 3 bases from J, with 9 bases in between. Germline V lookup: CDR1 LGHNA, CDR2 YNFKEQ. The CDR3 loop spans 15 amino acids. The CDR3 nucleotides read TGTGCCAGCAGCCACGAGGGAGGTGGGGCCAACGTCCTGACTTTC. This sequence encodes CASSHEGGGANVLTF.

V and J are TRBV2 and TRBJ2-6; D ambiguous. The germline CDR1 and CDR2 sequences are SNHLY and FYNNEI. The CDR3 contains 15 residues. The V end was cut by 3 bases, the J end by 0 bases, with 6 bases between. CDR3 amino acids: CASSDRSSGANVLTF. DNA for the CDR3: TGTGCCAGCAGTGATAGATCCTCTGGGGCCAACGTCCTGACTTTC.

V and J are TRBV29-1 and TRBJ2-2, with 11 bases fitting TRBD2. Germline V gene data show CDR1 as SQVTM and CDR2 as ANQGSEA. The junction had 4 bases not matched to a gene; V was cut back by 3 bases and J by 1 base. This CDR3 region has 16 residues. The CDR3 DNA reads as TGCAGCGTTGAGACGGGACTAGCGGTGAACACCGGGGAGCTGTTTTTT. It is translated as CSVETGLAVNTGELFF.

This chain connects TRBV5-4 to TRBJ2-1; 14 nucleotides match TRBD2. Trimming cost V 1 base and J 8 bases; bases outside gene matches: 5. The CDR3 has 16 residues. Germline CDR1 and CDR2: SGHNT and YYREEE (reference sequence). As DNA, the CDR3 is TGTGCCAGCAGCTTGCAGACTAGCGGGGGGGCCGATGAGCAGTTCTTC. Its translation: CASSLQTSGGADEQFF.

The J gene is TRBJ2-1, the V gene TRBV18; TRBD2 might be the D (5 bases). CDR1 KGHSH and CDR2 LQKENI come from the germline V gene. The CDR3 loop spans 12 amino acids. With 3 bases removed from V and 16 bases from J, the gap between germline ends came to 16 bases. The CDR3 is CASSPSGESDFF. The CDR3 DNA is TGTGCCAGCTCACCCTCCGGGGAGAGCGATTTCTTC.

This clone was observed a few times. The V call is TRBV6-1, the J call TRBJ1-1; D is possibly TRBD1 (5 bases). The CDR3 has 13 amino acids. V was trimmed by 0 bases and J by 11 bases, leaving 13 bases between them. The germline CDR1 and CDR2 sequences are MNHNS and SASEGT. The CDR3 DNA reads as TGTGCCAGCAGTGAAGCGGCAGGGATTGGTGCTTTCTTT. Translating it yields CASSEAAGIGAFF.

The chain carries TRBV10-3 and TRBJ2-1; 10 nucleotides line up with TRBD2. This CDR3 has 15 amino acids. The ends lost 8 bases at V and 8 bases at J; junction bases unmatched: 12. Germline CDR1 and CDR2: ENHRY and SYGVKD. This CDR3 reads CAIEGSGGGRDEQFF. The CDR3 DNA reads TGTGCCATCGAGGGAAGCGGGGGGGGCCGTGATGAGCAGTTCTTC.

The chain couples TRBV10-3 to TRBJ1-2; perhaps TRBD1 as D (6 bases). The CDR3 is 13 amino acids. V gave up 5 bases and J gave up 8 bases, with 15 bases separating them. Germline loops: CDR1 ENHRY, CDR2 SYGVKD. The CDR3 sequence: CAISPHSDRGYTF. In DNA form, the CDR3 reads TGTGCCATCAGTCCGCATTCCGACAGGGGCTACACCTTC.

The chain links TRBV5-1 to TRBJ2-7, with D unclear. Germline values: CDR1 SGHRS, CDR2 YFSETQ. V was pared by 0 bases and J by 3 bases, with 13 bases between. This CDR3 has 15 amino acids. CDR3: CASSLAGSSGYEQYF. The CDR3 DNA follows: TGCGCCAGCAGCTTGGCCGGGTCCAGTGGCTACGAGCAGTACTTC.

CDR3 DNA sequence: TGTGCCAGCCTACAAAGCGGGGGCCTTACCTACGAGCAGTACTTC. It specifies CASLQSGGLTYEQYF. The chain is built from TRBV27 and TRBJ2-7; 8 nucleotides align to TRBD2. The germline gives CDR1 MNHEY, CDR2 SMNVEV (reference sequence). There are 15 residues in the CDR3. J lost 2 bases, V lost 8 bases, and 11 bases had no gene match.

V is TRBV20-1 and J is TRBJ2-1; no reliable D call. V gave up 8 bases and J gave up 6 bases, with 11 bases separating them. Germline CDR1 and CDR2: DFQATT and SNEGSKA (reference sequence). There are 11 residues in the CDR3. CDR3 sequence (DNA): TGCAGTACAGAACTGGGCAATGAGCAGTTCTTC. Translating it yields CSTELGNEQFF.

The chain employs TRBV4-1 and TRBJ2-7, with 9 bases aligning to TRBD1. CDR3 length: 15 amino acids. Trimming at V came to 2 bases and at J to 3 bases, leaving 5 bases not matched to a gene. Germline assignment: CDR1 MGHRA and CDR2 YSYEKL. The CDR3 is CASSQIQGAGYEQYF. The CDR3 nucleotides read TGCGCCAGCAGCCAAATACAGGGGGCTGGCTACGAGCAGTACTTC.

The rearrangement links TRBV2 to TRBJ2-4; 9 positions match TRBD1. Germline loops: CDR1 SNHLY, CDR2 FYNNEI. The J segment lost 0 bases and the V segment lost 6 bases, leaving 9 bases of the junction unmatched. The CDR3 has 17 amino acids. CDR3 in amino acids: CASSERTGGVAKNIQYF. The CDR3 DNA sequence: TGTGCCAGCAGCGAACGAACAGGGGGCGTAGCCAAAAACATTCAGTACTTC.

The CDR3 DNA is TGCGCCAGCAGCTGGAACACAGGGAGCCGGGACATTCAGTACTTC. This encodes CASSWNTGSRDIQYF. This rearrangement joins TRBV5-1 to TRBJ2-4, with a possible D match to TRBD1 (6 bases). Trimming stripped 3 bases from V and 8 bases from J, with 18 bases between. The CDR3 sequence is 15 residues long. Germline CDR1 reads SGHRS; CDR2 reads YFSETQ.

V is TRBV30 and J is TRBJ2-7; TRBD2 might be the D (6 bases). Germline-derived CDR1 and CDR2 are GTSNPN and SVGIG (reference sequence). CDR3 size: 14 residues. The V and J ends lost 5 bases and 6 bases respectively, with 20 bases between them. The CDR3 bases are TGTGCCTGGGGCTTCGGGGGATCTTTGGGCGAGCAGTACTTC. Protein product: CAWGFGGSLGEQYF. Full variable domain (outside the CDR3, taken from reference TRBV30 and TRBJ2-7): SQTIHQWPATLVQPVGSPLSLECTVEGTSNPNLYWYRQAAGRGLQLLFYSVGIGQISSEVPQNLSASRPQDRQFILSSKKLLLSDSGFYLCAWGFGGSLGEQYFGPGTRLTVT.